A selection of T cell receptor beta chains follows, all from one sample in a study of shared clonotypes between healthy human individuals. Here immunoSEQ multiplex PCR was the method, and the copy in TCRdb shows in-frame clones only, minus some. The table shows 150,000 to 200,000 clones, with approximately 60% occurring only once. Sequencing was done on a sample of memory CD4+ T cells sorted from blood. The receptors were sampled from a man aged 25 to 40 in good health. CDR3s include the opening cysteine and the closing phenylalanine or tryptophan. The D gene is left open where the match is weak. Rows give clone size only sometimes, using once, few, many, or a class for an expanded clone.

V,J,D,size,CDR3,DNA
TRBV18,TRBJ1-5,TRBD1,-,CASSPRQGASGQPQHF,TGTGCCAGCTCACCGAGACAGGGGGCCTCGGGTCAGCCCCAGCATTTT
TRBV14,TRBJ2-5,TRBD1,few,CASSPTGVEETQYF,TGTGCCAGCAGCCCGACAGGGGTTGAGGAGACCCAGTACTTC
TRBV5-1,TRBJ2-2,-,-,CASSFPQNTGELFF,TGCGCCAGCAGCTTCCCACAGAACACCGGGGAGCTGTTTTTT
TRBV2,TRBJ2-7,TRBD1,-,CASSRDRGTYEQYF,TGTGCCAGCAGCCGGGACAGGGGTACGTACGAGCAGTACTTC
TRBV19,TRBJ2-5,TRBD1,-,CASSIGGPTGGKETQYF,TGTGCCAGTAGTATAGGTGGGCCGACAGGGGGGAAAGAGACCCAGTACTTC
TRBV18,TRBJ2-7,TRBD2,-,CASSPGTSSYEQYF,TGTGCCAGCTCACCAGGGACTAGTTCCTACGAGCAGTACTTC
TRBV7-8,TRBJ2-7,-,-,CASSLARAGLSSYEQYF,TGTGCCAGCAGCTTAGCTAGGGCGGGGTTGAGCTCCTACGAGCAGTACTTC
TRBV6-1,TRBJ2-5,TRBD2,-,CASTLAVYLQETQYF,TGTGCCAGCACGCTAGCGGTATACCTCCAAGAGACCCAGTACTTC
TRBV2,TRBJ2-3,-,-,CASRLGLSSDTQYF,TGTGCCAGCAGATTAGGGCTGAGCTCAGATACGCAGTATTTT
TRBV9,TRBJ2-1,TRBD2,-,CASSVRLAGSNEQFF,TGTGCCAGCAGCGTAAGACTAGCGGGTAGCAATGAGCAGTTCTTC
TRBV5-6,TRBJ1-1,-,-,CASSTAPGTEAFF,TGTGCCAGCAGCACCGCCCCGGGCACTGAAGCTTTCTTT
TRBV5-1,TRBJ2-3,-,few,CASSSEQARYDIRYF,TGCGCCAGCAGCTCTGAACAGGCCCGGTACGACATACGGTATTTT
TRBV2,TRBJ2-7,TRBD1,-,CASSQMGTAEQYF,TGTGCCAGCAGTCAAATGGGGACAGCCGAGCAGTACTTC
TRBV5-1,TRBJ2-7,-,many,CASSLGTYEQYF,TGCGCCAGCAGCTTAGGGACCTACGAGCAGTACTTC
TRBV11-2,TRBJ1-2,TRBD1,-,CASSPDRGGGYTF,TGTGCCAGCAGCCCAGACAGGGGAGGCGGCTACACCTTC
TRBV14,TRBJ2-7,-,-,CASSQDPAGAYEQYF,TGTGCCAGCAGCCAAGATCCTGCAGGGGCTTACGAGCAGTACTTC
TRBV29-1,TRBJ2-7,TRBD1,-,CSVRGGLYWDEQYF,TGCAGCGTTCGAGGGGGCTTATACTGGGACGAGCAGTACTTC
TRBV27,TRBJ1-2,-,-,CASSFGHGANYGYTF,TGTGCCAGCAGTTTCGGACATGGGGCTAACTATGGCTACACCTTC
TRBV2,TRBJ2-1,TRBD2,-,CASSERAGDWQFF,TGTGCCAGCAGTGAGAGGGCGGGAGACTGGCAGTTCTTC
TRBV7-2,TRBJ2-1,TRBD2,many,CASSSSGGLAGGEQFF,TGTGCCAGCAGCTCCTCAGGGGGACTAGCCGGTGGTGAGCAGTTCTTC
TRBV5-6,TRBJ1-4,-,-,CASSVGPAINEKLFF,TGTGCCAGCAGCGTGGGACCGGCGATTAATGAAAAACTGTTTTTT
TRBV15,TRBJ2-3,-,-,CATSRDLRGSRTDTQYF,TGTGCCACCAGCAGAGATCTTAGAGGGAGCAGAACAGATACGCAGTATTTT
TRBV5-6,TRBJ1-1,-,-,CASSLVPTGTEAFF,TGTGCCAGCAGCTTGGTACCCACTGGCACTGAAGCTTTCTTT
TRBV28,TRBJ1-5,TRBD1,-,CASSRTGANQPQHF,TGTGCCAGCAGCAGGACAGGGGCCAATCAGCCCCAGCATTTT
TRBV19,TRBJ2-1,-,-,CATMDYRGNEQFF,TGTGCCACCATGGACTACCGCGGGAATGAGCAGTTCTTC
TRBV10-2,TRBJ1-5,-,-,CASRRTVNQPQHF,TGCGCCAGCAGAAGGACAGTCAATCAGCCCCAGCATTTT
TRBV19,TRBJ1-2,-,-,CASTSGGRYGYTF,TGTGCCAGTACCTCCGGGGGCCGGTATGGCTACACCTTC
TRBV5-4,TRBJ1-1,-,once,CASSLGGVRGEAFF,TGTGCCAGCAGCTTGGGAGGGGTCAGGGGTGAAGCTTTCTTT
TRBV7-8,TRBJ2-7,-,-,CASSWAGGGLTSGEQYF,TGTGCCAGCAGCTGGGCGGGCGGAGGCTTGACCTCTGGCGAGCAGTACTTC
TRBV28,TRBJ1-4,-,-,CASSYPAGQAKLFF,TGTGCCAGCAGTTACCCTGCGGGGCAGGCAAAACTGTTTTTT
TRBV7-6,TRBJ2-2,-,few,CASSEGLGELFF,TGTGCCAGCAGCGAGGGACTCGGGGAGCTGTTTTTT
TRBV19,TRBJ2-7,TRBD2,-,CASSADSPRTSGSIPHEQYF,TGTGCCAGTAGTGCCGATTCCCCCCGGACTAGCGGGAGTATACCCCACGAGCAGTACTTC
TRBV5-1,TRBJ2-6,-,-,CASELSSGANVLTF,TGCGCCAGCGAGCTTTCCTCTGGGGCCAACGTCCTGACTTTC
TRBV5-5,TRBJ1-2,TRBD1,-,CASSRGPGQAFEGYTF,TGCGCCAGCAGCCGGGGACCGGGACAGGCTTTCGAAGGCTACACCTTC
TRBV28,TRBJ2-1,-,-,CASSLGSLHEQFF,TGTGCCAGCAGTTTAGGAAGTCTACATGAGCAGTTCTTC
TRBV20-1,TRBJ1-4,-,few,CSAREVEKLFF,TGCAGTGCTAGAGAAGTGGAAAAACTGTTTTTT
TRBV11-3,TRBJ2-1,-,-,CASSYDWGNEQFF,TGTGCCAGCAGCTACGACTGGGGCAATGAGCAGTTCTTC
TRBV2,TRBJ2-3,TRBD2,once,CASSKREGATDTQYF,TGTGCCAGCAGTAAGCGGGAGGGGGCCACAGATACGCAGTATTTT
TRBV5-6,TRBJ2-7,-,-,CASSGPGRQAYEQYF,TGTGCCAGCAGCGGACCTGGACGGCAAGCCTACGAGCAGTACTTC
TRBV10-1,TRBJ2-5,TRBD2,-,CASSPAGGETQYF,TGCGCCAGCAGCCCAGCGGGGGGAGAGACCCAGTACTTC
TRBV4-2,TRBJ1-2,TRBD1,-,CASSQDGATGGFDYTF,TGTGCCAGCAGCCAAGATGGGGCGACAGGGGGATTCGACTACACCTTC
TRBV5-1,TRBJ2-3,TRBD1,-,CASSRADRGDTQYF,TGCGCCAGCAGCCGGGCCGACAGGGGGGATACGCAGTATTTT
TRBV7-8,TRBJ2-1,TRBD2,-,CASSTRLGTSGYNEQFF,TGTGCCAGCAGCACTAGGTTAGGGACTAGCGGCTACAATGAGCAGTTCTTC
TRBV5-1,TRBJ2-7,-,once,CASSLVGDPGYEQYF,TGCGCCAGCAGCTTGGTAGGGGACCCTGGCTACGAGCAGTACTTC
TRBV7-9,TRBJ2-1,TRBD2,-,CASSLARSPGGYNEQFF,TGTGCCAGCAGCTTAGCGCGCTCCCCGGGGGGTTACAATGAGCAGTTCTTC
TRBV6-1,TRBJ2-7,-,few,CASSELRQGLSEQYF,TGTGCCAGCAGTGAACTGCGTCAGGGCTTATCCGAGCAGTACTTC
TRBV11-2,TRBJ1-3,-,-,CASSLKFAGASSGNTIYF,TGTGCCAGCAGCTTAAAGTTTGCTGGCGCCAGCTCTGGAAACACCATATATTTT
TRBV6-5,TRBJ2-5,-,-,CASSSTFPTLTQYF,TGTGCCAGCAGTTCAACTTTTCCTACGCTGACCCAGTACTTC
TRBV6-5,TRBJ2-3,-,few,CAIKGGAGTDTQYF,TGTGCCATCAAAGGGGGGGCCGGCACAGATACGCAGTATTTT
TRBV7-9,TRBJ2-7,-,-,CASSSLAYNEQYF,TGTGCCAGCAGTAGCCTAGCGTACAACGAGCAGTACTTC
TRBV28,TRBJ2-5,-,once,CASSRTGGGQETQYF,TGTGCCAGCAGTCGGACAGGAGGGGGGCAAGAGACCCAGTACTTC
TRBV5-4,TRBJ2-7,TRBD2,few,CASSITTSGRIVYEQYF,TGTGCCAGCAGCATCACAACTAGCGGGAGGATCGTTTACGAGCAGTACTTC
TRBV15,TRBJ2-5,-,many,CATSRGGSAVETQYF,TGTGCCACCAGCAGAGGTGGGAGCGCGGTAGAGACCCAGTACTTC
TRBV5-8,TRBJ2-7,TRBD1,few,CASRARQGAYEQYF,TGTGCCAGCAGGGCACGACAGGGGGCCTACGAGCAGTACTTC
TRBV29-1,TRBJ2-1,TRBD2,-,CSVAGTRGAEQFF,TGCAGCGTTGCCGGGACTAGGGGCGCGGAGCAGTTCTTC
TRBV6-5,TRBJ1-2,-,-,CASSFQVNYGYTF,TGTGCCAGCAGTTTCCAGGTTAACTATGGCTACACCTTC